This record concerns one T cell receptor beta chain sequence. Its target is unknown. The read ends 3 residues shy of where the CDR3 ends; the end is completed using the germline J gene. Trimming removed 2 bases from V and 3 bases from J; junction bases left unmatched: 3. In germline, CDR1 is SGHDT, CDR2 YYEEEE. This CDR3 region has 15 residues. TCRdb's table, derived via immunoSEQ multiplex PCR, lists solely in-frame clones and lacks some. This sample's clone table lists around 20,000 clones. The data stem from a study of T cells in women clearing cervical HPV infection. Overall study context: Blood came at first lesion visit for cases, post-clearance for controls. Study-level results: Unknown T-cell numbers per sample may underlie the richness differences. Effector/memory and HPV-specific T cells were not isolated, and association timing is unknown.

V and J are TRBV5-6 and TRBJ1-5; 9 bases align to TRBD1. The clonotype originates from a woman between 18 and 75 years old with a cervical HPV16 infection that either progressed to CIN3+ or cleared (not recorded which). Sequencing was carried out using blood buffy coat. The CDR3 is CASSFGTGYNQPQHF. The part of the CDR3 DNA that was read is TGTGCCAGCAGCTTCGGGACAGGGTACAATCAGCCC.